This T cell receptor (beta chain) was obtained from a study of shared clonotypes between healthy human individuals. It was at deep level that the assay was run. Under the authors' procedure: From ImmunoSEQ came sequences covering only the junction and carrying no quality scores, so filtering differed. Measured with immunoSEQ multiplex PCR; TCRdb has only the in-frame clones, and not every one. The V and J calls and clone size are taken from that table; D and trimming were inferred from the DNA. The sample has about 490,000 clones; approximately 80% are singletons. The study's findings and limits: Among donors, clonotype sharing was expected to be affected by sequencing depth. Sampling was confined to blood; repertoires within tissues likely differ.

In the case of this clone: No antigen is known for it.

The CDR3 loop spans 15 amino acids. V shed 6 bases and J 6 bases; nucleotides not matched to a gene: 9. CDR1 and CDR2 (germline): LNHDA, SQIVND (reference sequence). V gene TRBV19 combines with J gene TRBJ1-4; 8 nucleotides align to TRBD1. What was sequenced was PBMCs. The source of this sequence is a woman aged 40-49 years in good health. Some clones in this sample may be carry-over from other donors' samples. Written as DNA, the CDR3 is TGTGCCAGTAGGCCGCCGCAGGGGGCTTATGAAAAACTGTTTTTT. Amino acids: CASRPPQGAYEKLFF.